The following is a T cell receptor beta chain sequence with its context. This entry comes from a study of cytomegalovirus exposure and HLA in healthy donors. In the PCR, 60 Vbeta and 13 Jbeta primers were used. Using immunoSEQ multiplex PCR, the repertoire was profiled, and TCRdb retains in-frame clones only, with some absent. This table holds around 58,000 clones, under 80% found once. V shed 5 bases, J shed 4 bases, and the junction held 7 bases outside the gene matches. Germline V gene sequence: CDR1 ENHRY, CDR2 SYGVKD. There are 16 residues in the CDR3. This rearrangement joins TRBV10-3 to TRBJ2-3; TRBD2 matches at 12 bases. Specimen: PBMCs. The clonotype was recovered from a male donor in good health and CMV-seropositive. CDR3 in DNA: TGTGCCATCAGTCCCGGGACTAGCGGGTTGTCAGATACGCAGTATTTT. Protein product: CAISPGTSGLSDTQYF.